Listed below are T cell receptor beta chains from one sample, sequenced in a study of early T cells in non-severe SARS-CoV-2 infection. TCRdb re-derived calls from the 5' RACE reads in MiXCR, one entry per CDR3 protein. Of about 22,000 distinct CDR3 sequences in the sample, more than 4% are singletons; the top ten hold approximately 4.2%. The sample taken for sequencing was whole blood. The receptors were sampled from an adult who was a healthcare worker with PCR-confirmed SARS-CoV-2 infection or an uninfected control (not recorded which). Both conserved end residues are trimmed from each CDR3. Each record gives: V gene, CDR3 protein.

v_gene: TRBV11-2
CDR3aa: ASSSSYTEAF

v_gene: TRBV13
CDR3aa: ASSGTVSYEQY

v_gene: TRBV6-5
CDR3aa: ASSYSRVQPQH

v_gene: TRBV11-2
CDR3aa: ASSPLQGPGELF

v_gene: TRBV18
CDR3aa: ASSQKGLDYGYT

v_gene: TRBV20-1
CDR3aa: SASPVKGTGSSGANVLT

v_gene: TRBV5-1
CDR3aa: ASSLMGQAGHTEAF

v_gene: TRBV20-1
CDR3aa: SARYGTEHTQY

v_gene: TRBV9
CDR3aa: ASSVGRAQANEKLF

v_gene: TRBV20-1
CDR3aa: SARVGAFRGDTQY

v_gene: TRBV5-1
CDR3aa: ASTFDPSGANVLT

v_gene: TRBV5-1
CDR3aa: ASYQGGGEETQY

v_gene: TRBV20-1
CDR3aa: SARDGQTSNYGYT

v_gene: TRBV20-1
CDR3aa: SARRGEAF

v_gene: TRBV20-1
CDR3aa: SAIAAGNTEAF

v_gene: TRBV10-3
CDR3aa: AISESQAGSPLH

v_gene: TRBV6-5
CDR3aa: ASSLTTGTYT

v_gene: TRBV3-1
CDR3aa: ASSGASGGPGTDTQY

v_gene: TRBV6-4
CDR3aa: ASSDSANSGANVLT

v_gene: TRBV7-2
CDR3aa: ASSRTENIQY

v_gene: TRBV6-4
CDR3aa: ASSDRVDRGANVLT

v_gene: TRBV27
CDR3aa: ASSVRLPNTEAF

v_gene: TRBV18
CDR3aa: ASSPSTGDEQY

v_gene: TRBV28
CDR3aa: ASSLEGGYVPQH

v_gene: TRBV12-3/TRBV12-4
CDR3aa: ASSLWGLGGNYGYT

v_gene: TRBV28
CDR3aa: ASSLQGAHETEAF

v_gene: TRBV5-1
CDR3aa: ASSLSGVDTEAF

v_gene: TRBV4-1
CDR3aa: ASSQEGQTQINYGYT

v_gene: TRBV6-5
CDR3aa: ASRLTLGSNQPQH

v_gene: TRBV7-6
CDR3aa: ASSLEGGGTDTQY

v_gene: TRBV19
CDR3aa: ASSPDSRNQPQH

v_gene: TRBV11-2
CDR3aa: ASSLEGQGGTDTQY

v_gene: TRBV5-1
CDR3aa: ASSLKQGIGGYGYT

v_gene: TRBV29-1
CDR3aa: STPGEAAMNTEAF

v_gene: TRBV5-6
CDR3aa: ASSLADQPQH

v_gene: TRBV19
CDR3aa: ASSMAEINTEAF

v_gene: TRBV10-1
CDR3aa: ASSDGTTNEKLF

v_gene: TRBV12-3/TRBV12-4
CDR3aa: ASRWGDYGYT

v_gene: TRBV7-8
CDR3aa: ASSLDGGTDYNSPLH

v_gene: TRBV14
CDR3aa: ASSQRREGTPLH